The rows below give T cell receptor beta chains drawn from one sample of a study of blood T cell repertoires in COVID-19. Assay used: immunoSEQ multiplex PCR; TCRdb lists only in-frame clones, some missing. The table has fewer than 250,000 clones, approximately 80% seen once. The sample consisted of peripheral blood. The receptor set was obtained from a woman in her fifties or sixties with acute or convalescent COVID-19. CDR3s include the opening cysteine and the closing phenylalanine or tryptophan. Not every row has a clone size; where given, it reads once, few, many or a size class.

length	size	V	CDR3
14	-	TRBV5-6	CASSLLGDRQPQHF
14	-	TRBV28	CASHRSLGNSPLHF
12	-	TRBV6-5	CASRAGSVGYTF
12	-	TRBV29-1	CSVGHNRVEQFF
16	few	TRBV15	CATSRDDFSYNSPLHF
12	-	TRBV5-5	CASSLMATEAFF
14	-	TRBV5-1	CASSLRGRSYEQYF
14	-	TRBV5-5	CASSRDFGDYGYTF
13	-	TRBV7-2	CASIPDSKNIQYF
13	-	TRBV7-8	CASSYSATGEQYF
17	-	TRBV27	CASMKLGTSGRGETQYF
15	-	TRBV2	CASSEAFSDLQPQHF
13	few	TRBV18	CASSEGPNYGYTF
16	-	TRBV5-1	CASSLVRGVNTGELFF
14	-	TRBV9	CASSIRATGVEQFF
15	-	TRBV2	CASSVGQYSNQPQHF
14	-	TRBV10-3	CAISEGSGGQPQHF
15	-	TRBV6-4	CASSDSRGKGDTQYF
14	-	TRBV2	CASSTAGDTGELFF
14	-	TRBV5-6	CASRLTGPQETQYF
17	-	TRBV21-1	CASSCSVRQGRNQPQHF
18	-	TRBV28	CASSFTAGVKSSYNEQFF
12	-	TRBV29-1	CSVRDYDNEQFF
16	once	TRBV2	CASSELAGGQGGELFF
14	-	TRBV15	CATSREQLDTEAFF
14	-	TRBV25-1	CASSARDSRTEAFF
16	few	TRBV6-2/TRBV6-3	CASSFLAGESYNEQFF
18	-	TRBV19	CASSVTGARAIYNSPLHF
12	-	TRBV19	CASSVLLDTQYF
14	-	TRBV5-6	CASSWTGKNTEAFF
12	-	TRBV12-3/TRBV12-4	CASSLSPETQYF
13	few	TRBV13	CASSSRLPGEQFF
16	-	TRBV2	CASSETPRGGNQPQHF
17	-	TRBV10-2	CASSESYRGLGNTEAFF
14	few	TRBV19	CASILGRPGAPLHF
13	once	TRBV10-1	CASTASGRNEQFF
15	few	TRBV2	CASSEWAGENNEQFF